The 32 T cell receptor beta chains listed next were all sequenced from one sample in a study of beta chain features in type 1 diabetes. Study-level points and caveats: All four CD4+ subsets of Type 1 diabetes patients contained TCRB CDR3s that were moderately but significantly shorter.

No antigen has been assigned to these receptors. Expressed TCRB transcripts were sequenced, since all the RNA that had been isolated was reverse transcribed. Clones were read by immunoSEQ multiplex PCR, and TCRdb kept only the in-frame ones, dropping some. Of some 700,000 clones listed, around 15% are singletons. The sample taken for sequencing was naive CD4+ T cells from blood. The receptors here all came from a young man with type 1 diabetes.

The chain carries TRBV30 and TRBJ1-1; D is uncertain. Germline CDR1 GTSNPN, CDR2 SVGIG (reference sequence). The CDR3 is 10 residues long. V gave up 2 bases and J gave up 11 bases, with 9 bases separating them. Here the CDR3 DNA reads TGTGCCTGGAGTTCGGGTAAGGCTTTCTTT. It yields the protein CAWSSGKAFF. The variable domain in full, with the rest retrieved from reference TRBV30 and TRBJ1-1, is SQTIHQWPATLVQPVGSPLSLECTVEGTSNPNLYWYRQAAGRGLQLLFYSVGIGQISSEVPQNLSASRPQDRQFILSSKKLLLSDSGFYLCAWSSGKAFFGQGTRLTVV.

The genes are TRBV7-9 and TRBJ2-2, with D possibly TRBD2 on 6 matching bases. The CDR3 length is 16 residues. The germline gives CDR1 SEHNR, CDR2 FQNEAQ (reference sequence). Trimming stripped 5 bases from V and 5 bases from J, with 18 bases between. CDR3 region: CASSPRAQGGTGELFF. Here the CDR3 DNA reads TGTGCCAGCAGCCCCCGGGCGCAGGGAGGTACCGGGGAGCTGTTTTTT.

V and J are TRBV7-9 and TRBJ1-1, with D unclear. The CDR3 has 13 residues. The V end lost 7 bases, the J end lost 1 base, and 10 bases lay between the germline ends. CDR1 SEHNR and CDR2 FQNEAQ come from the germline V gene (reference sequence). The chain's CDR3 is CASTSTENTEAFF. CDR3 nucleotides: TGTGCCAGCACCAGTACTGAGAACACTGAAGCTTTCTTT. The variable domain in full, with the rest retrieved from reference TRBV7-9 and TRBJ1-1, is DTGVSQNPRHKITKRGQNVTFRCDPISEHNRLYWYRQTLGQGPEFLTYFQNEAQLEKSRLLSDRFSAERPKGSFSTLEIQRTEQGDSAMYLCASTSTENTEAFFGQGTRLTVV.

A few counts support this clone. The gene calls are TRBV4-2 and TRBJ1-2, with 7 positions matching TRBD1. This CDR3 has 14 residues. V lost 4 bases to trimming and J lost 2 bases; unmatched junction nucleotides: 4. CDR1 is LGHNA and CDR2 is YNFKEQ in the germline V gene. The CDR3, as DNA: TGTGCCAGCAGCCCAGAACAGGGGAACTATGGCTACACCTTC. It translates to CASSPEQGNYGYTF.

In the case of this clone: At the DNA level, this CDR3 is encoded by other sequences in the same sample as well. The chain recombines TRBV6-5 with TRBJ1-1; a possible D gene is TRBD1 (6 bases). Germline CDR1 reads MNHEY; CDR2 reads SVGAGI. Trimming removed 6 bases at V and 0 bases at J, with 8 bases between. The CDR3 contains 13 residues. The CDR3 region is CASSRTVNTEAFF. CDR3 DNA sequence: TGTGCCAGCAGCCGGACAGTGAACACTGAAGCTTTCTTT.

This clone has a handful of counts. The chain couples TRBV6-1 to TRBJ2-1, with D perhaps TRBD1 or TRBD2 (5 bases each). The CDR3 sequence is 12 residues long. V was shortened by 3 bases and J by 13 bases, with 13 bases between the two germline ends. The germline CDR1 and CDR2 sequences are MNHNS and SASEGT. CDR3 amino acids: CASSDPWDAQFF. In DNA form, the CDR3 reads TGTGCCAGCAGTGATCCATGGGACGCACAGTTCTTC.

The rearrangement joins TRBV2 to TRBJ1-5; D gene ambiguous. CDR1 and CDR2 (germline): SNHLY, FYNNEI. The CDR3 runs to 14 residues. The V and J ends lost 3 bases and 6 bases respectively, with 12 bases between them. In DNA form, the CDR3 reads TGTGCCAGCAGTGAGAGGGAGCTCAGTCAGCCCCAGCATTTT. This sequence encodes CASSERELSQPQHF.

The chain is built from TRBV4-1 and TRBJ2-5; the D gene could be TRBD1 or TRBD2 (5 bases each). Trimming shortened V by 0 bases and J by 2 bases, and 13 bases separated the two germline ends. The CDR3 spans 16 residues. Germline V lookup: CDR1 MGHRA, CDR2 YSYEKL. Here the CDR3 DNA reads TGCGCCAGCAGCCAAGACCCCGGGACCCTACAAGAGACCCAGTACTTC. Protein sequence: CASSQDPGTLQETQYF.

A single count supports this clone. This sequence joins TRBV28 and TRBJ2-5; unclear D gene. With 2 bases removed from V and 4 bases from J, the gap between germline ends came to 11 bases. Germline V gene data show CDR1 as MDHEN and CDR2 as SYDVKM. CDR3 length equals 14 residues. Here the CDR3 DNA reads TGTGCCAGCAGTTTAATCGGCCCCGGAGAGACCCAGTACTTC. Residues: CASSLIGPGETQYF.

The chain carries TRBV6-1 and TRBJ1-5; unclear D gene. CDR1 is MNHNS, CDR2 SASEGT, per germline. This CDR3 region has 15 residues. Trimming cost V 5 bases and J 0 bases, with 11 bases left between them. CDR3 nucleotides: TGTGCCAGCAGTACCCGACCCTATAGCAATCAGCCCCAGCATTTT. Amino acid sequence: CASSTRPYSNQPQHF.

This clone was recorded a few times. The chain carries TRBV7-2 and TRBJ2-2; D gene ambiguous. The CDR3 spans 14 residues. V was trimmed by 2 bases and J by 1 base, leaving 5 bases between them. Germline V gene lookup returns CDR1 SGHTA and CDR2 FQGNSA. This CDR3 is CASSLMENTGELFF. The CDR3 nucleotides read TGTGCCAGCAGCTTAATGGAGAACACCGGGGAGCTGTTTTTT. Full variable domain (remainder filled in from reference TRBV7-2 and TRBJ2-2): GAGVSQSPSNKVTEKGKDVELRCDPISGHTALYWYRQSLGQGLEFLIYFQGNSAPDKSGLPSDRFSAERTGGSVSTLTIQRTQQEDSAVYLCASSLMENTGELFFGEGSRLTVL.

This clone was found a few times. The J gene is TRBJ2-5, the V gene TRBV2, with 8 positions matching TRBD2. V was clipped by 10 bases and J by 4 bases; unmatched bases: 11. Germline V CDR1 and CDR2: SNHLY, FYNNEI. The CDR3 is 14 amino acids. The CDR3 sequence: CATTGWRGAETQYF. The CDR3, as DNA: TGTGCCACCACAGGGTGGCGGGGGGCAGAGACCCAGTACTTC.

The gene calls are TRBV29-1 and TRBJ1-1, with 7 bases lining up with TRBD1. CDR1 is SQVTM, CDR2 ANQGSEA, per germline. CDR3 size: 14 residues. V dropped 7 bases and J dropped 1; count of bases not matched to a gene: 9. The CDR3 bases are TGCAGCGGAACCCCAGGGACAGCGAACACTGAAGCTTTCTTT. As protein: CSGTPGTANTEAFF.

J is TRBJ2-3 and V is TRBV28; D remains ambiguous. This CDR3 contains 14 residues. Germline CDR1 MDHEN, CDR2 SYDVKM. V lost 8 bases, J lost 1 base, and 13 bases lay in between. CDR3 loop: CASLRGQGTDTQYF. The DNA for the CDR3 is TGTGCCAGCCTTCGTGGGCAGGGCACAGATACGCAGTATTTT.

This clone was observed a handful of times. V and J are TRBV9 and TRBJ1-1, with TRBD1 matching over 7 bases. This CDR3 comprises 15 residues. The germline V gene encodes CDR1 SGDLS and CDR2 YYNGEE. After removal of 4 bases from V and 3 bases from J, the junction contained 9 bases not matched to a gene. CDR3 residues: CASSTQTGPDTEAFF. The CDR3 region has the DNA TGTGCCAGCAGCACCCAGACAGGGCCCGACACTGAAGCTTTCTTT.

The chain joins TRBV7-9 to TRBJ2-7; 7 bases map to TRBD1. The CDR3 totals 15 residues. Germline CDR1 and CDR2: SEHNR and FQNEAQ (reference sequence). The J segment lost 2 bases and the V segment lost 6 bases, leaving 10 bases of the junction unmatched. This CDR3 is CASSSFRDRPYEQYF. CDR3 nucleotide sequence: TGTGCCAGCAGTTCATTCCGGGACAGACCCTACGAGCAGTACTTC.

The rearrangement uses TRBV6-1 and TRBJ1-2, with D possibly being TRBD1 (5 bases). The length of the CDR3 is 16 residues. V lost 0 bases and J 13 bases, leaving 24 bases between the germline ends. Germline lookup yields CDR1 MNHNS and CDR2 SASEGT. The CDR3 spells CASSEADYTGRISITF. The CDR3 region has the DNA TGTGCCAGCAGTGAAGCGGATTATACGGGACGCATCTCGATCACCTTC.

This clone was seen more than once but under ten times. The V call is TRBV19, the J call TRBJ2-7; 8 positions match TRBD1. The CDR3 covers 14 residues. Unmatched junction bases numbered 8, after V lost 9 bases and J lost 1 base. Per germline, CDR1 LNHDA and CDR2 SQIVND (reference sequence). CDR3 amino acids: CASKGQGASYEQYF. The CDR3 DNA is TGTGCCAGCAAAGGACAGGGAGCGTCCTACGAGCAGTACTTC.

This clone came up a few times. V and J are TRBV9 and TRBJ1-2; possibly TRBD1 for D (6 bases). The CDR3 has 13 amino acids. V was shortened by 2 bases and J by 8 bases, with 13 bases between the two germline ends. Germline V gene lookup returns CDR1 SGDLS and CDR2 YYNGEE. The CDR3 loop is CASSVQDGTGYTF. For the CDR3, the DNA is TGTGCCAGCAGCGTCCAAGACGGGACAGGCTACACCTTC.

The count of this clone is one. The V call is TRBV5-1, the J call TRBJ1-1; perhaps TRBD1 as D (5 bases). Per germline, CDR1 SGHRS and CDR2 YFSETQ. The length of the CDR3 is 16 residues. V shed 0 bases and J shed 0 bases, with 12 bases lying between them. CDR3 DNA sequence: TGCGCCAGCAGCTTGGCGCCGGGGGATCTGAACACTGAAGCTTTCTTT. It encodes CASSLAPGDLNTEAFF.

This clone was counted between two and nine times. The rearrangement uses TRBV27 and TRBJ2-3; possibly TRBD2 for D (6 bases). V was cut by 8 bases and J by 2 bases, with 17 bases left in between. Germline V lookup: CDR1 MNHEY, CDR2 SMNVEV (reference sequence). CDR3 length: 15 amino acids. CDR3 nucleotides: TGTGCCAGCGGCCCTCGGGACTTAGCCACAGATACGCAGTATTTT. Translation gives CASGPRDLATDTQYF.

The chain links TRBV2 to TRBJ1-5; 7 bases map to TRBD1. After removal of 7 bases from V and 5 bases from J, the junction contained 8 bases not matched to a gene. There are 14 residues in the CDR3. Per germline, CDR1 SNHLY and CDR2 FYNNEI. The CDR3 protein is CASKVTGTDQPQHF. CDR3 coding DNA: TGTGCCAGCAAGGTGACAGGGACGGATCAGCCCCAGCATTTT.

V gene TRBV28 combines with J gene TRBJ2-3; the D gene could be TRBD1 or TRBD2 (5 bases each). Between the trimmed V and J ends, which lost 2 bases and 2 bases, there was a span of 11 bases. Germline assignment: CDR1 MDHEN and CDR2 SYDVKM. The length of the CDR3 is 15 residues. For the CDR3, the DNA is TGTGCCAGCAGTTTAGACACAGGACTCACAGATACGCAGTATTTT. This gives the protein CASSLDTGLTDTQYF.

There are a few counts of this clone. The rearrangement uses TRBV7-9 and TRBJ2-5; 8 bases align to TRBD2. CDR1 SEHNR and CDR2 FQNEAQ come from the germline V gene (reference sequence). CDR3 size: 16 residues. With V trimmed by 8 bases and J by 0 bases, 11 bases remained unmatched. The CDR3 bases are TGTGCCAGCGCCTTCGGGGGGGCGTGGGACCAAGAGACCCAGTACTTC. Its translation: CASAFGGAWDQETQYF.

The CDR3 sequence is CASKFPWGGEYEQYF. Written as DNA, the CDR3 is TGTGCCAGCAAATTCCCCTGGGGGGGCGAGTACGAGCAGTACTTC. The V call is TRBV6-1, the J call TRBJ2-7, with a weak D call TRBD2 (7 bases). The CDR3 runs 15 residues. Trimming shortened V by 7 bases and J by 4 bases, and 20 bases separated the two germline ends. CDR1 and CDR2 (germline): MNHNS, SASEGT.

This chain links TRBV7-9 with TRBJ1-2; 9 nucleotides agree with TRBD1. Per germline, CDR1 SEHNR and CDR2 FQNEAQ (reference sequence). The CDR3 totals 14 residues. The ends lost 8 bases at V and 6 bases at J; junction bases unmatched: 10. CDR3 loop: CASSYGTGNNGYTF. The CDR3 DNA follows: TGTGCCAGCTCCTATGGGACAGGGAATAATGGCTACACCTTC. The full variable domain, its missing parts supplied by reference TRBV7-9 and TRBJ1-2, is DTGVSQNPRHKITKRGQNVTFRCDPISEHNRLYWYRQTLGQGPEFLTYFQNEAQLEKSRLLSDRFSAERPKGSFSTLEIQRTEQGDSAMYLCASSYGTGNNGYTFGSGTRLTVV.

This clone was detected a few times. The chain is built from TRBV9 and TRBJ2-3; perhaps TRBD2 as D (5 bases). Per the germline V gene, CDR1 is SGDLS and CDR2 is YYNGEE. The CDR3 length is 18 residues. Trimming pared 1 base from V and 0 bases from J, leaving 18 bases between. The CDR3 sequence: CASSVTLRADVSTDTQYF. The DNA of the CDR3 is TGTGCCAGCAGCGTAACCTTGAGGGCCGATGTTAGCACAGATACGCAGTATTTT.

The table lists this clone with a count of one. Lacking the conserved final phenylalanine or tryptophan, this CDR3 likely reflects a read error. The limits of the CDR3 on the DNA are not certain, so only TCRdb's listed CDR3 is given. The chain uses TRBV30 and TRBJ1-1. The CDR3 region is 12 residues in length, termini included. Germline CDR1 GTSNPN, CDR2 SVGIG (reference sequence). Here the CDR3 reads CAWSIAGREGGV.

This clone has more than one count but fewer than ten. The rearrangement links TRBV29-1 to TRBJ1-2, with a tentative D call TRBD1 (6 bases). V was clipped by 7 bases and J by 3 bases, with 12 bases between them. In germline, CDR1 is SQVTM, CDR2 ANQGSEA. This CDR3 has 12 amino acids. In DNA, the CDR3 is TGCAGCGCCCAACAGGGAGACTATGGCTACACCTTC. It encodes CSAQQGDYGYTF.

The V gene is TRBV6-1, the J gene TRBJ1-2; D possibly corresponds to TRBD1 (5 bases). In germline, CDR1 is MNHNS, CDR2 SASEGT. V lost 2 bases, J lost 8 bases, and 15 bases lay in between. The CDR3 contains 14 residues. The CDR3 DNA reads as TGTGCCAGCAGTGAACCCCCCCCCGGGGGGGGCTACACCTTC. Protein: CASSEPPPGGGYTF.

The V gene is TRBV2, the J gene TRBJ1-5, with unresolved D. V was pared by 0 bases and J by 4 bases, with 10 bases between. Germline CDR1 SNHLY, CDR2 FYNNEI. The CDR3 covers 15 residues. The CDR3 sequence: CASSEAVVVNQPQHF. The CDR3 DNA follows: TGTGCCAGCAGTGAAGCGGTGGTAGTGAATCAGCCCCAGCATTTT.

This clone has just a few counts. This chain links TRBV9 with TRBJ2-2; unclear D gene. The germline V gene encodes CDR1 SGDLS and CDR2 YYNGEE. The CDR3 loop spans 15 amino acids. Trimming removed 0 bases from V and 6 bases from J, with 12 bases in between. The CDR3 reads CASSVGRTSPGELFF. DNA for the CDR3: TGTGCCAGCAGCGTAGGGCGGACGTCACCCGGGGAGCTGTTTTTT.